A selection of T cell receptor beta chains follows, all from one sample in a study of blood T cell repertoires in COVID-19. This table comes from immunoSEQ multiplex PCR, and its TCRdb copy is limited to in-frame clones, with some not included. Seen here are around 360,000 clones, approximately 84% observed once, and the top ten hold just under 3%. Sequenced sample: PBMCs or T cells enriched from blood (not recorded which). The receptor source for this set is a young woman who had recovered from COVID-19. Each CDR3 is given with its conserved first and last residue. The order of the fields is clone size, J gene, V gene, D gene, CDR3 protein, CDR3 DNA. The D gene is left open where the match is weak. For some rows the clone size is stated as once, few or many, or as a class when expanded; others skip it.

clone_size: NA; j_call: TRBJ2-7; v_call: TRBV28; d_call: TRBD1; cdr3_aa: CASIPADRSVDEQYF; cdr3_nt: TGTGCCAGCATCCCTGCGGACAGGTCGGTGGACGAGCAGTACTTC
clone_size: once; j_call: TRBJ2-7; v_call: TRBV5-4; d_call: NA; cdr3_aa: CASSSQREQYF; cdr3_nt: TGTGCCAGCAGCTCTCAGCGTGAGCAGTACTTC
clone_size: NA; j_call: TRBJ1-6; v_call: TRBV11-2; d_call: NA; cdr3_aa: CASSLGFHGGDLHF; cdr3_nt: TGTGCCAGCAGCTTAGGTTTTCACGGGGGGGACCTCCACTTT
clone_size: NA; j_call: TRBJ2-3; v_call: TRBV19; d_call: TRBD2; cdr3_aa: CASRSGRAVEDTQYF; cdr3_nt: TGTGCCAGTAGGAGCGGGAGGGCCGTAGAAGATACGCAGTATTTT
clone_size: NA; j_call: TRBJ2-2; v_call: TRBV4-1; d_call: TRBD1; cdr3_aa: CASSRGTGGPTGELFF; cdr3_nt: TGCGCCAGCAGCCGCGGGACAGGGGGACCCACCGGGGAGCTGTTTTTT
clone_size: NA; j_call: TRBJ2-5; v_call: TRBV3-1/TRBV3-2; d_call: TRBD2; cdr3_aa: CASSQEGGGAETQYF; cdr3_nt: TGTGCCAGCAGCCAAGAAGGCGGGGGGGCAGAGACCCAGTACTTC
clone_size: NA; j_call: TRBJ2-7; v_call: TRBV5-4; d_call: TRBD1; cdr3_aa: CASSLDQGAREQYF; cdr3_nt: TGTGCCAGCAGCTTGGATCAGGGGGCTCGAGAGCAGTACTTC
clone_size: NA; j_call: TRBJ1-3; v_call: TRBV25-1; d_call: NA; cdr3_aa: CASSTGTLRNTIYF; cdr3_nt: TGTGCCAGCAGCACCGGGACACTTCGAAACACCATATATTTT
clone_size: NA; j_call: TRBJ2-5; v_call: TRBV7-2; d_call: NA; cdr3_aa: CASSRRLVSETQYF; cdr3_nt: TGTGCCAGCAGCCGCAGACTAGTCTCAGAGACCCAGTACTTC
clone_size: NA; j_call: TRBJ2-1; v_call: TRBV27; d_call: NA; cdr3_aa: CASSLSMADNNNEQFF; cdr3_nt: TGTGCCAGCAGTTTATCGATGGCGGACAACAACAATGAGCAGTTCTTC
clone_size: NA; j_call: TRBJ2-1; v_call: TRBV11-2; d_call: NA; cdr3_aa: CASSLEGSGIYNEQFF; cdr3_nt: TGTGCCAGCAGCTTAGAAGGTAGCGGAATCTACAATGAGCAGTTCTTC
clone_size: few; j_call: TRBJ2-7; v_call: TRBV7-9; d_call: TRBD2; cdr3_aa: CASTPSGLWKQYF; cdr3_nt: TGTGCCAGCACCCCTAGCGGCCTTTGGAAGCAGTACTTC
clone_size: NA; j_call: TRBJ1-6; v_call: TRBV20-1; d_call: NA; cdr3_aa: CSASRAGLNSPLHF; cdr3_nt: TGCAGTGCTAGTAGGGCAGGGCTCAATTCACCCCTCCACTTT
clone_size: NA; j_call: TRBJ2-7; v_call: TRBV7-2; d_call: TRBD2; cdr3_aa: CASSFLAGDEQYF; cdr3_nt: TGTGCCAGCAGCTTTCTAGCGGGGGATGAGCAGTACTTC
clone_size: NA; j_call: TRBJ1-5; v_call: TRBV30; d_call: NA; cdr3_aa: CAWSVRTRNQPQHF; cdr3_nt: TGTGCCTGGAGTGTACGGACACGCAATCAGCCCCAGCATTTT
clone_size: NA; j_call: TRBJ1-5; v_call: TRBV2; d_call: TRBD1; cdr3_aa: CASSEPLQGADQPQHF; cdr3_nt: TGTGCCAGCAGTGAGCCTTTACAGGGGGCGGATCAGCCCCAGCATTTT
clone_size: NA; j_call: TRBJ2-1; v_call: TRBV28; d_call: TRBD2; cdr3_aa: CASSFLVAGGYNEQFF; cdr3_nt: TGTGCCAGCAGTTTCCTGGTAGCGGGAGGGTACAATGAGCAGTTCTTC
clone_size: NA; j_call: TRBJ2-3; v_call: TRBV6-5; d_call: NA; cdr3_aa: CASSYSRDRTDTQYF; cdr3_nt: TGTGCCAGCAGTTACTCGAGGGATCGAACAGATACGCAGTATTTT
clone_size: NA; j_call: TRBJ2-1; v_call: TRBV13; d_call: TRBD1; cdr3_aa: CASSFGQGTYNEQFF; cdr3_nt: TGTGCCAGCAGCTTCGGACAGGGGACCTACAATGAGCAGTTCTTC
clone_size: NA; j_call: TRBJ1-1; v_call: TRBV5-1; d_call: NA; cdr3_aa: CASSWDDSMNTEAFF; cdr3_nt: TGCGCCAGCAGCTGGGATGACAGCATGAACACTGAAGCTTTCTTT
clone_size: NA; j_call: TRBJ1-5; v_call: TRBV4-1; d_call: NA; cdr3_aa: CASSQERGPYSNQPQHF; cdr3_nt: TGCGCCAGCAGCCAGGAAAGGGGTCCGTATAGCAATCAGCCCCAGCATTTT
clone_size: once; j_call: TRBJ2-2; v_call: TRBV19; d_call: TRBD1; cdr3_aa: CASSGQGPAGELFF; cdr3_nt: TGTGCCAGTAGCGGACAGGGCCCCGCCGGGGAGCTGTTTTTT
clone_size: NA; j_call: TRBJ2-3; v_call: TRBV4-2; d_call: NA; cdr3_aa: CASSQDREEDTQYF; cdr3_nt: TGTGCCAGCAGCCAAGATCGGGAAGAAGATACGCAGTATTTT
clone_size: NA; j_call: TRBJ1-1; v_call: TRBV6-2/TRBV6-3; d_call: TRBD1; cdr3_aa: CASSHDGTGEAFF; cdr3_nt: TGTGCCAGCAGTCACGACGGGACAGGTGAAGCTTTCTTT
clone_size: NA; j_call: TRBJ2-1; v_call: TRBV11-2; d_call: TRBD2; cdr3_aa: CASSQAGVSYNEQFF; cdr3_nt: TGTGCCAGCAGCCAAGCGGGAGTTTCCTACAATGAGCAGTTCTTC
clone_size: NA; j_call: TRBJ2-3; v_call: TRBV5-1; d_call: NA; cdr3_aa: CASSFSGQVTDTQYF; cdr3_nt: TGCGCCAGCAGCTTCTCGGGACAAGTCACAGATACGCAGTATTTT
clone_size: NA; j_call: TRBJ2-7; v_call: TRBV7-8; d_call: TRBD2; cdr3_aa: CASSLGTSGRSYEQYF; cdr3_nt: TGTGCCAGCAGCTTGGGGACTAGCGGGAGATCTTACGAGCAGTACTTC
clone_size: NA; j_call: TRBJ2-7; v_call: TRBV27; d_call: NA; cdr3_aa: CASSLAVGGTYEQYF; cdr3_nt: TGTGCCAGCAGTTTAGCCGTCGGCGGGACGTACGAGCAGTACTTC
clone_size: once; j_call: TRBJ2-7; v_call: TRBV5-1; d_call: TRBD2; cdr3_aa: CASSVTSGPYEQYF; cdr3_nt: TGCGCCAGCAGCGTGACTAGCGGCCCCTACGAGCAGTACTTC
clone_size: NA; j_call: TRBJ2-1; v_call: TRBV10-2; d_call: TRBD2; cdr3_aa: CASSELASWNEQFF; cdr3_nt: TGCGCCAGCAGTGAACTAGCGTCATGGAATGAGCAGTTCTTC
clone_size: NA; j_call: TRBJ2-2; v_call: TRBV24-1; d_call: TRBD2; cdr3_aa: CATSDSGTSGLELFF; cdr3_nt: TGTGCCACCAGTGATTCCGGGACTAGCGGTCTCGAGCTGTTTTTT
clone_size: NA; j_call: TRBJ1-5; v_call: TRBV7-2; d_call: NA; cdr3_aa: CASSSQASSNQPQHF; cdr3_nt: TGTGCCAGCAGCTCACAGGCGTCTAGCAATCAGCCCCAGCATTTT
clone_size: NA; j_call: TRBJ1-6; v_call: TRBV6-5; d_call: TRBD1; cdr3_aa: CASSQDRSSNSPLHF; cdr3_nt: TGTGCCAGCAGCCAGGACAGGTCCAGTAATTCACCCCTCCACTTT
clone_size: NA; j_call: TRBJ1-2; v_call: TRBV2; d_call: NA; cdr3_aa: CASRSETIYGYTF; cdr3_nt: TGTGCCAGCAGATCCGAGACAATCTATGGCTACACCTTC
clone_size: NA; j_call: TRBJ1-5; v_call: TRBV6-5; d_call: NA; cdr3_aa: CASRPGASNQPQHF; cdr3_nt: TGTGCCAGCCGACCAGGGGCAAGCAATCAGCCCCAGCATTTT
clone_size: NA; j_call: TRBJ2-2; v_call: TRBV7-9; d_call: NA; cdr3_aa: CASRPTLGNTGELFF; cdr3_nt: TGTGCCAGCAGACCAACACTAGGGAACACCGGGGAGCTGTTTTTT
clone_size: NA; j_call: TRBJ2-7; v_call: TRBV5-5; d_call: NA; cdr3_aa: CASSFLSVKDTYEQYF; cdr3_nt: TGTGCCAGCAGCTTTCTTAGCGTTAAAGATACCTACGAGCAGTACTTC
clone_size: NA; j_call: TRBJ1-5; v_call: TRBV14; d_call: NA; cdr3_aa: CASSFSGLNQPQHF; cdr3_nt: TGTGCCAGCAGCTTCTCAGGACTGAATCAGCCCCAGCATTTT
clone_size: NA; j_call: TRBJ2-2; v_call: TRBV7-9; d_call: TRBD2; cdr3_aa: CASSRLAVNTGELFF; cdr3_nt: TGTGCCAGCAGCAGACTAGCGGTCAACACCGGAGAGCTGTTTTTT
clone_size: NA; j_call: TRBJ2-2; v_call: TRBV19; d_call: TRBD2; cdr3_aa: CASSISGGTGELFF; cdr3_nt: TGTGCCAGTAGTATCAGCGGGGGAACCGGGGAGCTGTTTTTT
clone_size: NA; j_call: TRBJ2-7; v_call: TRBV27; d_call: TRBD1; cdr3_aa: CASSSGTGGRGEQYF; cdr3_nt: TGTGCCAGCAGTTCGGGGACAGGCGGACGAGGGGAGCAGTACTTC
clone_size: NA; j_call: TRBJ1-1; v_call: TRBV18; d_call: TRBD1; cdr3_aa: CASSPGQADFEAFF; cdr3_nt: TGTGCCAGCTCACCCGGACAGGCGGATTTTGAAGCTTTCTTT
clone_size: NA; j_call: TRBJ1-1; v_call: TRBV27; d_call: NA; cdr3_aa: CASSPPGGGAWTEAFF; cdr3_nt: TGTGCCAGCAGTCCCCCCGGGGGGGGCGCATGGACTGAAGCTTTCTTT
clone_size: NA; j_call: TRBJ1-3; v_call: TRBV7-2; d_call: NA; cdr3_aa: CASSLAQDRAGNTIYF; cdr3_nt: TGTGCCAGCAGCTTAGCCCAGGACAGAGCCGGAAACACCATATATTTT
clone_size: NA; j_call: TRBJ1-1; v_call: TRBV28; d_call: NA; cdr3_aa: CASSLSGSQAFF; cdr3_nt: TGTGCCAGCAGTTTATCAGGGTCCCAAGCTTTCTTT
clone_size: few; j_call: TRBJ1-2; v_call: TRBV29-1; d_call: NA; cdr3_aa: CSVEWGGYGYTF; cdr3_nt: TGCAGCGTTGAGTGGGGGGGCTATGGCTACACCTTC
clone_size: NA; j_call: TRBJ1-6; v_call: TRBV19; d_call: NA; cdr3_aa: CASSVAGGNNSPLHF; cdr3_nt: TGTGCCAGTAGTGTGGCGGGGGGGAATAATTCACCCCTCCACTTT
clone_size: NA; j_call: TRBJ1-2; v_call: TRBV27; d_call: TRBD1; cdr3_aa: CASSFRDRNYGYTF; cdr3_nt: TGTGCCAGCAGTTTCCGGGACAGAAACTATGGCTACACCTTC
clone_size: NA; j_call: TRBJ2-3; v_call: TRBV5-1; d_call: NA; cdr3_aa: CASMERASTDTQYF; cdr3_nt: TGCGCCAGCATGGAGCGCGCAAGCACAGATACGCAGTATTTT
clone_size: once; j_call: TRBJ1-2; v_call: TRBV24-1; d_call: NA; cdr3_aa: CATSDWRGGYTF; cdr3_nt: TGTGCCACCAGTGATTGGAGAGGTGGCTACACCTTC
clone_size: NA; j_call: TRBJ2-1; v_call: TRBV15; d_call: TRBD1; cdr3_aa: CATSRVRDRAGNEQFF; cdr3_nt: TGTGCCACCAGCAGAGTCCGGGACAGAGCTGGGAATGAGCAGTTCTTC
clone_size: NA; j_call: TRBJ1-1; v_call: TRBV19; d_call: NA; cdr3_aa: CASRTGILNTEAFF; cdr3_nt: TGTGCCAGTAGAACCGGGATATTGAACACTGAAGCTTTCTTT
clone_size: once; j_call: TRBJ2-6; v_call: TRBV27; d_call: TRBD1; cdr3_aa: CASSLSGGHGANVLTF; cdr3_nt: TGTGCCAGCAGTTTATCAGGGGGCCATGGGGCCAACGTCCTGACTTTC
clone_size: NA; j_call: TRBJ1-1; v_call: TRBV25-1; d_call: NA; cdr3_aa: CASSMNTEAFF; cdr3_nt: TGTGCCAGCAGCATGAACACTGAAGCTTTCTTT